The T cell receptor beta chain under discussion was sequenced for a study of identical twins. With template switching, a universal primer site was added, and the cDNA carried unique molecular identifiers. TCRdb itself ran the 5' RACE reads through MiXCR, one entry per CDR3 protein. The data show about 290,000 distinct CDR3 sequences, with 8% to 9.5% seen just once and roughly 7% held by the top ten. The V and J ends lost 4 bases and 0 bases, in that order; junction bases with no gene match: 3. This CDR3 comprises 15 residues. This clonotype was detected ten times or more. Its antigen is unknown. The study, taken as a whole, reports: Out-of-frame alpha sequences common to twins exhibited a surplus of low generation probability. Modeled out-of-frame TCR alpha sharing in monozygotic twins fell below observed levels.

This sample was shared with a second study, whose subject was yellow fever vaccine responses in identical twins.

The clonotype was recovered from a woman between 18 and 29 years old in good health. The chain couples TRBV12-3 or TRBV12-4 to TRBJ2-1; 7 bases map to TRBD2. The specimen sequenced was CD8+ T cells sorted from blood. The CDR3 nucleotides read TGTGCCAGCAGTTGGGGGGGGAGCTCCTACAATGAGCAGTTCTTC. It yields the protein CASSWGGSSYNEQFF.